The clone carrying this T cell receptor beta chain has more than one count but fewer than ten. What it binds is unknown. The data were obtained in a study of OX40 agonist ivuxolimab in advanced cancers. Turning to the study itself: Given to patients was ivuxolimab, an agonistic anti-OX40 (CD134) antibody. Intravenous ivuxolimab at 0.01 to 10 mg/kg was given to patients every 2 weeks.

Study-wide results and limits: Some nonresponders likewise displayed low normalized T-cell clonal expansion.

Patients were excluded for autoimmune disease history or systemic immunosuppression. Sequencing used immunoSEQ multiplex PCR; TCRdb keeps in-frame clones, though not all of them. The profile covers over 40,000 clones, with more than 75% appearing a single time and over 0.35% taken by the ten largest. The specimen was CD4+ or CD8+ T cells sorted from blood, collected in a trial of the OX40 agonist ivuxolimab. The receptor comes from an adult with an advanced solid tumor such as melanoma, head and neck, liver or kidney cancer.

The CDR3 reads CASSLVVYSSYNEQFF. CDR3 nucleotide sequence: TGTGCCAGCAGCTTGGTGGTCTATAGCTCCTACAATGAGCAGTTCTTC. J is TRBJ2-1 and V is TRBV5-8, with D uncertain. The CDR3 is made up of 16 amino acids. V lost 0 bases to trimming and J lost 0 bases, with 10 bases between them. Per the germline V gene, CDR1 is SGHTS and CDR2 is YDEGEE.